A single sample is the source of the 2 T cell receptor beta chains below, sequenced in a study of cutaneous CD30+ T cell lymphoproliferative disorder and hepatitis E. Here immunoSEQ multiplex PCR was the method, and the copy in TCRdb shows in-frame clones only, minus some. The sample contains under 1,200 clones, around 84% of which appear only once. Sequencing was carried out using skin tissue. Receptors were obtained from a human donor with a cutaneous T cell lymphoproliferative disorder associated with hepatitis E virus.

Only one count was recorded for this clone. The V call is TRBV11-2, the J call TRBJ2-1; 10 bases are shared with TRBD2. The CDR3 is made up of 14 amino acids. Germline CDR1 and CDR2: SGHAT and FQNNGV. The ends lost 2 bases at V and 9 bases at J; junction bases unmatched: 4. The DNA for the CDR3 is TGTGCCAGCAGCTTAAAACTAGCGGGACCTGAGCAGTTCTTC. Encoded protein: CASSLKLAGPEQFF.

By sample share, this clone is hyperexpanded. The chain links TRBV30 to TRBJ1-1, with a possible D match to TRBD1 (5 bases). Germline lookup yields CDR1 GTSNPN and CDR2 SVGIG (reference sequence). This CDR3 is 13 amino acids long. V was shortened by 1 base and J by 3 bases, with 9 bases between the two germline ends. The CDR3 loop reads CAWSEQDYTEAFF. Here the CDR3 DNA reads TGTGCCTGGAGTGAACAGGACTACACTGAAGCTTTCTTT.